This T cell receptor (beta chain) was sequenced in a study of shared clonotypes between healthy human individuals. Libraries were prepared by immunoSEQ multiplex PCR; TCRdb keeps only in-frame clonotypes and omits some of them. The sample includes a few million clones, 80% to 95% seen only once; the top ten take under 0.45%. A single count supports this clone. The ends lost 3 bases at V and 4 bases at J; junction bases unmatched: 2. Germline V CDR1 and CDR2: SEHNR, FQNEAQ (reference sequence). The CDR3 consists of 15 residues. The V call is TRBV7-9, the J call TRBJ1-5; 11 nucleotides align to TRBD1. The specimen was naive CD4+ T cells from PBMCs. Indicated subset: CD45RA+ positively selected. The receptor was derived from a man aged 18 to 30 in good health. Some clones in this sample may be carry-over from other donors' samples. CDR3 protein: CASSLDRGRNQPQHF. CDR3 DNA: TGTGCCAGCAGCTTGGACAGGGGGCGAAATCAGCCCCAGCATTTT.